The 20 T cell receptor beta chains listed next were all sequenced from one sample in a study of PD-L1 blockade in urothelial cancer. Method: immunoSEQ multiplex PCR; TCRdb's copy keeps in-frame clones and lacks some. The sample shows about 63,000 clones, roughly 76% of them seen only once. Time point denoted: pretreatment peripheral blood. Sequencing used PBMCs, obtained around atezolizumab (anti-PD-L1) treatment. The receptors here all came from a man aged 65-85 years with urothelial cancer.

The chain combines TRBV5-1 with TRBJ1-1; tentative D call: TRBD1 (5 bases). The CDR3 spans 15 residues. V was shortened by 6 bases and J by 0 bases, with 15 bases between the two germline ends. CDR1 SGHRS and CDR2 YFSETQ come from the germline V gene. DNA for the CDR3: TGCGCCAGCACCCATGGGGCGACAGTGAACACTGAAGCTTTCTTT. Amino acids: CASTHGATVNTEAFF.

The V and J genes are TRBV6-6 and TRBJ1-1; D call uncertain. Germline CDR1 is MNHNY and CDR2 is SVGAGI (reference sequence). CDR3 size: 15 residues. Trimming removed 2 bases at V and 1 base at J, with 11 bases between. CDR3 nucleotides: TGTGCCAGCAGTTACCTTGTTTCCCGGAACACTGAAGCTTTCTTT. It translates to CASSYLVSRNTEAFF.

The rearrangement links TRBV5-4 to TRBJ2-2; TRBD2 agrees at 8 bases. This CDR3 region has 15 residues. CDR1 and CDR2 (germline): SGHNT, YYREEE (reference sequence). V gave up 1 base and J gave up 1 base; unmatched junction bases: 0. CDR3 residues: CASSLTSGNTGELFF. As DNA, the CDR3 is TGTGCCAGCAGCTTGACTAGCGGGAACACCGGGGAGCTGTTTTTT.

The chain employs TRBV2 and TRBJ1-1; D is unresolved. The V end lost 6 bases, the J end lost 0 bases, and 11 bases lay between the germline ends. The CDR3 spans 14 residues. Germline CDR1 SNHLY, CDR2 FYNNEI. The chain's CDR3 is CASRLNSMNTEAFF. As DNA, the CDR3 is TGTGCCAGCAGGCTAAACAGTATGAACACTGAAGCTTTCTTT.

The rearrangement links TRBV9 to TRBJ1-2; D perhaps matches TRBD1 (6 bases). The CDR3 runs to 14 residues. Germline V gene lookup returns CDR1 SGDLS and CDR2 YYNGEE. Trimming took off 4 bases at V and 3 bases at J, with 13 bases between the two ends. Here the CDR3 reads CASSQGTSDYGYTF. The CDR3 DNA sequence: TGTGCCAGCAGCCAGGGGACATCCGACTATGGCTACACCTTC.

This chain joins TRBV2 and TRBJ1-5, with TRBD1 matching over 8 bases. The CDR3 has 16 amino acids. Germline V gene lookup returns CDR1 SNHLY and CDR2 FYNNEI. The ends lost 2 bases at V and 6 bases at J; junction bases unmatched: 9. The CDR3 sequence is CASSESRQGHGQPQHF. The CDR3 DNA reads TGTGCCAGCAGTGAATCCCGACAGGGGCACGGTCAGCCCCAGCATTTT.

J is TRBJ1-1 and V is TRBV11-2; D possibly corresponds to TRBD1 (5 bases). Trimming took 1 base from V and 3 from J, leaving 6 bases between them. CDR1 and CDR2 (germline): SGHAT, FQNNGV. The CDR3 is made up of 13 amino acids. CDR3 in DNA: TGTGCCAGCAGCTTAGGGGGGGACACTGAAGCTTTCTTT. The encoded protein is CASSLGGDTEAFF.

The chain recombines TRBV30 with TRBJ1-2, with a weak D call TRBD1 (6 bases). CDR3 length: 13 amino acids. Trimming took off 2 bases at V and 7 bases at J, with 14 bases between the two ends. Per the germline V gene, CDR1 is GTSNPN and CDR2 is SVGIG (reference sequence). The CDR3: CAWSRTVLLGYTF. In DNA, the CDR3 is TGTGCCTGGAGTCGGACAGTTCTCCTTGGCTACACCTTC.

The chain has TRBV6-1 and TRBJ2-3, with no clear D. From germline, CDR1 is MNHNS and CDR2 SASEGT. The ends were cut back, 4 bases at V and 3 bases at J, with 11 bases in the middle. The CDR3 has 14 residues. CDR3 coding DNA: TGTGCCAGCAGTGGCGCAGGTGGGACAGATACGCAGTATTTT. Translating it yields CASSGAGGTDTQYF.

This clone was recorded once. The chain has TRBV5-1 and TRBJ1-1; D is uncertain. The CDR3 is made up of 13 amino acids. The V gene's germline CDR1 is SGHRS and CDR2 YFSETQ. V was clipped by 3 bases and J by 1 base, with 7 bases between them. The CDR3 region is CASSSQANTEAFF. DNA of the CDR3: TGCGCCAGCAGCTCTCAGGCGAACACTGAAGCTTTCTTT.

The rearrangement joins TRBV6-5 to TRBJ1-1; TRBD1 matches 8 bases. CDR1 is MNHEY, CDR2 SVGAGI, per germline. Trimming removed 2 bases from V and 5 bases from J; junction bases left unmatched: 7. The CDR3 spans 15 residues. The CDR3 spells CASSYGGTGGTEAFF. As DNA, the CDR3 is TGTGCCAGCAGTTACGGAGGAACAGGGGGGACTGAAGCTTTCTTT.

The chain uses TRBV6-5 and TRBJ2-1; 8 nucleotides align to TRBD2. The CDR3 length is 15 residues. J gave up 4 bases and V 6 bases, and 8 bases lay outside the gene matches. Per germline, CDR1 MNHEY and CDR2 SVGAGI. CDR3 region: CASSHGAGDYNEQFF. The CDR3 bases are TGTGCCAGCAGCCACGGAGCGGGGGATTACAATGAGCAGTTCTTC.

The genes are TRBV6-5 and TRBJ2-7; the match to TRBD2 covers 8 bases. V lost 10 bases, J lost 6 bases, and 14 bases stayed unmatched. Germline loops: CDR1 MNHEY, CDR2 SVGAGI. This CDR3 region has 14 residues. CDR3 sequence (DNA): TGTGCCACCAAAACCCCCGGGAGGGCCGGCGAGCAGTACTTC. This encodes CATKTPGRAGEQYF.

The chain is built from TRBV5-4 and TRBJ1-2; TRBD1 is a possible D gene (5 bases). The ends were cut back, 0 bases at V and 8 bases at J, with 17 bases in the middle. Germline assignment: CDR1 SGHNT and CDR2 YYREEE (reference sequence). The CDR3 contains 15 residues. Here the CDR3 reads CASSLGLDRTGGYTF. CDR3 coding DNA: TGTGCCAGCAGCTTGGGTCTGGACCGAACAGGCGGCTACACCTTC.

The gene calls are TRBV30 and TRBJ1-1; 8 positions match TRBD1. The ends lost 7 bases at V and 4 bases at J; junction bases unmatched: 5. The V gene's germline CDR1 is GTSNPN and CDR2 SVGIG (reference sequence). This CDR3 has 12 residues. CDR3 coding DNA: TGTGCCTCGGACAGGGATAGCACTGAAGCTTTCTTT. Its translation: CASDRDSTEAFF. The variable domain in full, completed from reference TRBV30 and TRBJ1-1, reads SQTIHQWPATLVQPVGSPLSLECTVEGTSNPNLYWYRQAAGRGLQLLFYSVGIGQISSEVPQNLSASRPQDRQFILSSKKLLLSDSGFYLCASDRDSTEAFFGQGTRLTVV.

This chain joins TRBV7-3 and TRBJ2-7, with D perhaps matching TRBD2 (6 bases). CDR3 length equals 15 residues. The V gene's germline CDR1 is SGHTA and CDR2 FQGTGA. V lost 2 bases to trimming and J lost 4 bases, with 15 bases between them. This CDR3 reads CASSLGLGSSYEQYF. In nucleotides, the CDR3 is TGTGCCAGCAGCTTAGGGCTCGGGAGTAGTTACGAGCAGTACTTC.

J is TRBJ2-7 and V is TRBV5-1; TRBD2 might be the D (6 bases). The V gene lost 0 bases and the J gene lost 3 bases, with 10 bases spanning the gap. This CDR3 contains 14 residues. Germline V lookup: CDR1 SGHRS, CDR2 YFSETQ. The CDR3 sequence: CASSLDGGGYEQYF. In DNA, the CDR3 is TGCGCCAGCAGCTTGGATGGGGGAGGCTACGAGCAGTACTTC.

The gene calls are TRBV5-1 and TRBJ1-2, with D tentatively TRBD1 (5 bases). Germline CDR1 and CDR2: SGHRS and YFSETQ. The V end was cut by 0 bases, the J end by 0 bases, with 6 bases between. This CDR3 is built from 14 residues. CDR3 sequence (DNA): TGCGCCAGCAGCTTGGGGGGCTCTAACTATGGCTACACCTTC. Amino acid sequence: CASSLGGSNYGYTF. Drawing the rest from reference TRBV5-1 and TRBJ1-2, the complete variable domain is KAGVTQTPRYLIKTRGQQVTLSCSPISGHRSVSWYQQTPGQGLQFLFEYFSETQRNKGNFPGRFSGRQFSNSRSEMNVSTLELGDSALYLCASSLGGSNYGYTFGSGTRLTVV.

The chain employs TRBV4-1 and TRBJ2-7, with TRBD2 matching 7 bases. Germline lookup yields CDR1 MGHRA and CDR2 YSYEKL. The trim removed 4 bases at V and 2 bases at J, leaving 11 bases unmatched. This CDR3 has 16 residues. The CDR3 bases are TGCGCCAGCAGCCCCCGCCGAAGCGGGGACCCCTACGAGCAGTACTTC. It specifies CASSPRRSGDPYEQYF.

The chain uses TRBV7-9 and TRBJ2-5, with TRBD2 as a possible D gene (5 bases). From germline, CDR1 is SEHNR and CDR2 FQNEAQ (reference sequence). This CDR3 has 16 amino acids. Between the trimmed V and J ends, which lost 4 bases and 5 bases, there was a span of 20 bases. The CDR3, as DNA: TGTGCCAGCAGCTCACCGCCTCGGGGTCAGGCGGAGACCCAGTACTTC. Residues: CASSSPPRGQAETQYF.